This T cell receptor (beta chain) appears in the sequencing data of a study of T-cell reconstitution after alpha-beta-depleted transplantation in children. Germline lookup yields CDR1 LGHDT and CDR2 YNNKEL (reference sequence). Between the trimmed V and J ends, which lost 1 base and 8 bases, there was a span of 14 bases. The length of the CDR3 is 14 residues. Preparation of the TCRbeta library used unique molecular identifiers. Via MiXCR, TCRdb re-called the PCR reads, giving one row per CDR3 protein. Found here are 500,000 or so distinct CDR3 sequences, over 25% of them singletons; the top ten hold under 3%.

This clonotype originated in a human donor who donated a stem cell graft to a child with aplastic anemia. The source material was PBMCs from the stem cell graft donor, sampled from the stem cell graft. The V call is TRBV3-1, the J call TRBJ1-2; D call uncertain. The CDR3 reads CASSQVQRPRGYTF. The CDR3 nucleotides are TGTGCCAGCAGCCAAGTTCAACGGCCCCGGGGCTACACCTTC.